The T cell receptor beta chain described here comes from a study of cytotoxic CD8 clonotypes in ibrutinib-treated CLL. Sequencing used immunoSEQ multiplex PCR; TCRdb keeps in-frame clones, though not all of them. The sample records about 140,000 clones, roughly 80% being singletons. The CDR3 covers 14 residues. V was cut by 6 bases and J by 1 base, with 13 bases left in between. Germline CDR1 and CDR2: MNHEY and SVGAGI. The table lists this clone with a count of one. This rearrangement joins TRBV6-5 to TRBJ2-7; D is unclear. Sequencing was performed on PBMCs, taken after 12 months of ibrutinib treatment. This receptor was obtained from a human donor with chronic lymphocytic leukemia. In nucleotides, the CDR3 is TGTGCCAGCAGCGCCACCTGGTCGTCCTACGAGCAGTACTTC. Its translation: CASSATWSSYEQYF.